This T cell receptor beta chain was retrieved from a study of T cells in Graves' hyperthyroidism and ophthalmopathy. Study-level results: Before onset, ophthalmopathy was predicted by the model a median around 6 months earlier. Peripheral blood also featured most of the thyroid clonotypes expanded above 0.001.

This clonotype has a count of ten or more. Its antigen is currently unknown. Amplification of TCR beta CDR3 regions was performed using RNA transcripts as template. The TCR CDR3 first-round RT-PCR relied on the HTBI primer set. TCRdb itself ran the multiplex PCR reads through MiXCR, one entry per CDR3 protein. The sample holds around 520,000 distinct CDR3 sequences, approximately 25% seen once. The ends were cut back, 1 base at V and 1 base at J, with 4 bases in the middle. The length of the CDR3 is 13 residues. Germline V CDR1 and CDR2: SEHNR, FQNEAQ (reference sequence). Uncontrolled infection, other autoimmune disease, pregnancy or lactation barred patients from enrollment.

Sequenced sample: blood. The chain couples TRBV7-9 to TRBJ2-5; D is uncertain. The clonotype comes from a woman aged 25 to 39 with Graves' ophthalmopathy. The CDR3: CASSLVVQETQYF. The CDR3 DNA sequence: TGTGCCAGCAGCTTAGTAGTCCAAGAGACCCAGTACTTC.